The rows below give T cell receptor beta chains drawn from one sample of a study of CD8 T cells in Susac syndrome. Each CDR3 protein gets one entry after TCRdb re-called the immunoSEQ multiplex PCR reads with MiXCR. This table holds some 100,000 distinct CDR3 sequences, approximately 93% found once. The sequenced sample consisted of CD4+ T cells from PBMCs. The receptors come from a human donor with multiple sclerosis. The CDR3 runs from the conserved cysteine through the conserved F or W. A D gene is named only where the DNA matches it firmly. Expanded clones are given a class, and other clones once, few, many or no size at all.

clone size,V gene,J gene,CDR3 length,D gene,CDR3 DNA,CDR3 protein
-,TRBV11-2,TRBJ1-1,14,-,TGTGCCAGCAGCTTAGTAGGGTGGGGCACTGAAGCTTTCTTT,CASSLVGWGTEAFF
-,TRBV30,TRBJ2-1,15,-,TGTGCCTGGAGTGGTAGGGGGGGCCCCGTCAATGAGCAGTTCTTC,CAWSGRGGPVNEQFF
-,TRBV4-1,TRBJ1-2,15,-,TGCGCCAGCAGCCAAGAGCAGGGTTTGATTAATGGCTACACCTTC,CASSQEQGLINGYTF
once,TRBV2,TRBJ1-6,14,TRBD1,TGTGCCAGCATCAAGACAGGGAGGAATTCACCCCTCCACTTT,CASIKTGRNSPLHF
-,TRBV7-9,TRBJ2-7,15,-,TGTGCCAGCAGCTTACAGGGAGGGGGGGCCTACGAGCAGTACTTC,CASSLQGGGAYEQYF
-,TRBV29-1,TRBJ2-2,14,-,TGCAGCGTTGAATCGGGTCAGAACACCGGGGAGCTGTTTTTT,CSVESGQNTGELFF
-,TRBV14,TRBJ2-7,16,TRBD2,TGTGCCAGCAGCCAATTCGGCACTAGCGGGGGCTACGAGCAGTACTTC,CASSQFGTSGGYEQYF
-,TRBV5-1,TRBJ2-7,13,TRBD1,TGCGCCAGCAGCCCGATGGACAGGGATGAGCAGTACTTC,CASSPMDRDEQYF
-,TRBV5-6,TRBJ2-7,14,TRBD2,TGTGCCAGCAGCCCGGGGGGACTTTTCTACGAGCAGTACTTC,CASSPGGLFYEQYF
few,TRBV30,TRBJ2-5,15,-,TGTGCCTGGAGTGTAACCGGCCAGCCCTGGGGGACCCAGTACTTC,CAWSVTGQPWGTQYF
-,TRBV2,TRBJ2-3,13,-,TGTGCCAGCAGTGGCCTCAGTCGAGATACGCAGTATTTT,CASSGLSRDTQYF